What follows are 24 T cell receptor beta chains derived from one specimen sequenced in a study of beta chain features in type 1 diabetes. Expressed TCRB transcripts were sequenced because the entire RNA isolate underwent reverse transcription. Generated by immunoSEQ multiplex PCR, the TCRdb table keeps only in-frame clones and is missing some. Among about 900,000 clones, 15% to 20% were seen once, and the ten largest hold 0.02% to 0.03%. Sequenced: naive CD4+ T cells from blood. The source of these receptors is a woman aged 18 to 35 in good health.

The chain's CDR3 is CASRGDSNQPQHF. CDR3 coding DNA: TGTGCCAGCAGGGGAGATAGCAATCAGCCCCAGCATTTT. The V gene is TRBV2, the J gene TRBJ1-5; no reliable D call. This CDR3 has 13 residues. V lost 6 bases and J lost 0, with 6 bases in between. The germline V gene has CDR1 SNHLY and CDR2 FYNNEI.

This chain joins TRBV25-1 and TRBJ2-3; tentatively, D is TRBD2 (7 bases). With 8 bases removed from V and 6 bases from J, the gap between germline ends came to 18 bases. The length of the CDR3 is 14 residues. The germline gives CDR1 MGHDK, CDR2 SYGVNS. The CDR3 bases are TGTGCCAGCCGCCGGGGGGCGGGGGCGGATACGCAGTATTTT. Translating it yields CASRRGAGADTQYF.

This clone was detected only a few times. The chain uses TRBV20-1 and TRBJ2-7; D gene uncertain. The CDR3 extends over 11 amino acids. Germline V gene lookup returns CDR1 DFQATT and CDR2 SNEGSKA (reference sequence). V was trimmed by 2 bases and J by 4 bases, leaving 6 bases between them. The DNA for the CDR3 is TGCAGTGCTAGAACACGGTACGAGCAGTACTTC. Translating gives CSARTRYEQYF.

The table lists this clone with a few counts. This sequence joins TRBV5-8 and TRBJ1-4; no definite D call. Trimming pared 9 bases from V and 5 bases from J, leaving 14 bases between. This CDR3 contains 13 residues. Per the germline V gene, CDR1 is SGHTS and CDR2 is YDEGEE. CDR3 protein: CATSVYGNEKLFF. DNA of the CDR3: TGTGCCACCTCCGTTTATGGGAATGAAAAACTGTTTTTT.

There are a few counts of this clone. The gene calls are TRBV7-9 and TRBJ1-2; TRBD1 is a possible D gene (6 bases). CDR1 SEHNR and CDR2 FQNEAQ come from the germline V gene (reference sequence). V was cut by 1 base and J by 8 bases, with 17 bases left in between. The CDR3 runs to 15 residues. The CDR3 sequence: CASSLGLRGSGGYTF. CDR3 bases: TGTGCCAGCAGCTTAGGACTCAGGGGTTCGGGCGGCTACACCTTC.

This clone was seen a single time. The J gene is TRBJ1-2, the V gene TRBV5-4, with D uncertain. The V and J ends lost 4 bases and 3 bases respectively, with 10 bases between them. The CDR3 is made up of 13 amino acids. Germline assignment: CDR1 SGHNT and CDR2 YYREEE (reference sequence). CDR3 in DNA: TGTGCCAGCAGCCAACAGATAGACTATGGCTACACCTTC. As protein: CASSQQIDYGYTF. Full variable domain (remainder filled in from reference TRBV5-4 and TRBJ1-2): ETGVTQSPTHLIKTRGQQVTLRCSSQSGHNTVSWYQQALGQGPQFIFQYYREEENGRGNFPPRFSGLQFPNYSSELNVNALELDDSALYLCASSQQIDYGYTFGSGTRLTVV.

This sequence joins TRBV18 and TRBJ2-1; TRBD1 matches at 9 bases. The CDR3 runs to 15 residues. Germline V gene lookup returns CDR1 KGHSH and CDR2 LQKENI. V was clipped by 4 bases and J by 2 bases; unmatched bases: 3. The CDR3 region is CASSLQGAAYNEQFF. The CDR3 nucleotides read TGTGCCAGCTCACTACAGGGGGCAGCCTACAATGAGCAGTTCTTC.

The chain uses TRBV11-1 and TRBJ2-1; D unclear. Deletions cut 5 bases from V and 3 bases from J, with 5 bases between. Per the germline V gene, CDR1 is SGHAT and CDR2 is FQDESV (reference sequence). The CDR3 is made up of 12 amino acids. The CDR3 here is CASSPNYNEQFF. CDR3 in DNA: TGTGCCAGCAGCCCAAACTACAATGAGCAGTTCTTC.

The genes are TRBV28 and TRBJ1-5; no reliable D call. Germline V gives CDR1 MDHEN, CDR2 SYDVKM. Trimming removed 0 bases at V and 4 bases at J, with 7 bases between. The CDR3 totals 14 residues. CDR3 nucleotide sequence: TGTGCCAGCAGTTTATGGACGCTAAATCAGCCCCAGCATTTT. Translating gives CASSLWTLNQPQHF. Based on the CDR3 plus reference TRBV28 and TRBJ1-5, the full variable domain is DVKVTQSSRYLVKRTGEKVFLECVQDMDHENMFWYRQDPGLGLRLIYFSYDVKMKEKGDIPEGYSVSREKKERFSLILESASTNQTSMYLCASSLWTLNQPQHFGDGTRLSIL.

The rearrangement joins TRBV6-5 to TRBJ2-5; a weak D match, TRBD2 (6 bases). CDR3 size: 16 residues. V was clipped by 4 bases and J by 0 bases, with 15 bases between them. Germline CDR1 and CDR2: MNHEY and SVGAGI. The CDR3 reads CASSFTGLPYQETQYF. The CDR3 coding sequence is TGTGCCAGCAGTTTCACCGGACTACCGTACCAAGAGACCCAGTACTTC.

This clone came up a few times. Because the CDR3's place on the DNA is in doubt, the DNA is left out and the CDR3 is given as listed by TCRdb. The chain joins TRBV21-1 to TRBJ2-7; no check of the table's D call, TRBD1, against the DNA was made. TRBV21-1 is deemed a pseudogene. From its first to its last residue, the CDR3 has 19 amino acids. CDR3 amino acids: CASSKARRAVGTGIHEQYF.

About this clone itself: The same CDR3 arises from other DNA sequences in this sample as well. J is TRBJ1-5 and V is TRBV9; D not certain. This CDR3 region has 13 residues. Trimming removed 0 bases from V and 7 bases from J, with 8 bases in between. The V gene's germline CDR1 is SGDLS and CDR2 YYNGEE. CDR3 loop: CASSVAPGQPQHF. In nucleotides, the CDR3 is TGTGCCAGCAGCGTAGCCCCGGGCCAGCCCCAGCATTTT.

In regard to this clone: Other DNA variants within this sample encode the same CDR3. The chain has TRBV7-2 and TRBJ2-2; 7 nucleotides match TRBD2. V lost 1 base to trimming and J lost 8 bases; unmatched junction nucleotides: 10. The CDR3 loop spans 16 amino acids. Per the germline V gene, CDR1 is SGHTA and CDR2 is FQGNSA. Here the CDR3 reads CASSLGLAASAGELFF. The CDR3 coding sequence is TGTGCCAGCAGCTTAGGGCTAGCGGCATCGGCGGGGGAGCTGTTTTTT. Complete variable domain (other parts from reference TRBV7-2 and TRBJ2-2): GAGVSQSPSNKVTEKGKDVELRCDPISGHTALYWYRQSLGQGLEFLIYFQGNSAPDKSGLPSDRFSAERTGGSVSTLTIQRTQQEDSAVYLCASSLGLAASAGELFFGEGSRLTVL.

This rearrangement joins TRBV18 to TRBJ2-7; 7 bases fit TRBD1. CDR3 size: 14 residues. J gave up 0 bases and V 5 bases, and 4 bases lay outside the gene matches. Germline assignment: CDR1 KGHSH and CDR2 LQKENI. The CDR3 spells CASSSGQVSYEQYF. The CDR3 DNA follows: TGTGCCAGCTCATCAGGACAGGTCTCCTACGAGCAGTACTTC.

The chain couples TRBV2 to TRBJ1-2; D unresolved. Germline assignment: CDR1 SNHLY and CDR2 FYNNEI. Trimming pared 7 bases from V and 5 bases from J, leaving 17 bases between. CDR3 length: 14 amino acids. The CDR3 DNA sequence: TGTGCCAGCACCTGGGAAGCAGGAAGGTATGGCTACACCTTC. It translates to CASTWEAGRYGYTF.

The rearrangement links TRBV10-1 to TRBJ2-7; D gene ambiguous. V was cut by 3 bases and J by 5 bases, with 14 bases left in between. Per germline, CDR1 WNHNN and CDR2 SYGVQD (reference sequence). The CDR3 is 14 amino acids. The chain's CDR3 is CASSDGLSWDEQYF. CDR3 in DNA: TGCGCCAGCAGTGATGGGCTATCTTGGGACGAGCAGTACTTC.

The table lists this clone with a few counts. The J gene is TRBJ2-3, the V gene TRBV18; D is unresolved. CDR3 size: 17 residues. Trimming removed 3 bases at V and 2 bases at J, with 18 bases between. CDR1 KGHSH and CDR2 LQKENI come from the germline V gene. CDR3: CASSPIIARPITDTQYF. For the CDR3, the DNA is TGTGCCAGCTCACCGATTATAGCTCGCCCGATCACAGATACGCAGTATTTT.

The chain couples TRBV25-1 to TRBJ1-1; D ambiguous. The CDR3 consists of 13 residues. V was shortened by 6 bases and J by 0 bases, with 8 bases between the two germline ends. Germline V gene sequence: CDR1 MGHDK, CDR2 SYGVNS. CDR3 amino acids: CASSLQVNTEAFF. The DNA of the CDR3 is TGTGCCAGCAGCCTCCAGGTGAACACTGAAGCTTTCTTT.

The rearrangement joins TRBV5-4 to TRBJ2-7, with 8 bases that match TRBD2. After removal of 4 bases from V and 3 bases from J, the junction contained 12 bases not matched to a gene. The CDR3 covers 16 residues. CDR1 and CDR2 from the germline V gene are SGHNT and YYREEE (reference sequence). The DNA for the CDR3 is TGTGCCAGCAGCGCGGGGGGTATTGCAGGGCACTACGAGCAGTACTTC. Protein sequence: CASSAGGIAGHYEQYF.

V usage is TRBV6-1 and J usage is TRBJ2-2; TRBD1 or TRBD2 may be the D gene (5 bases each). The CDR3 runs 13 residues. V was trimmed by 7 bases and J by 1 base, leaving 7 bases between them. Germline-derived CDR1 and CDR2 are MNHNS and SASEGT. DNA of the CDR3: TGTGCCAGCAATGGGGGGAACACCGGGGAGCTGTTTTTT. Amino acid sequence: CASNGGNTGELFF.

This clone was picked up a small number of times. The chain is built from TRBV7-8 and TRBJ2-1, with D tentatively TRBD2 (5 bases). There are 12 residues in the CDR3. The V end was cut by 8 bases, the J end by 10 bases, with 15 bases between. The germline V gene encodes CDR1 SGHVS and CDR2 FQNEAQ. Here the CDR3 reads CASLVGGGEQFF. CDR3 DNA: TGTGCCAGCCTTGTCGGAGGCGGCGAGCAGTTCTTC.

With regard to this clone: The identical CDR3 is also encoded by other nucleotide sequences in the sample. This sequence joins TRBV28 and TRBJ2-7; D gene ambiguous. This CDR3 contains 14 residues. Trimming pared 2 bases from V and 1 base from J, leaving 9 bases between. CDR1 and CDR2 from the germline V gene are MDHEN and SYDVKM. For the CDR3, the DNA is TGTGCCAGCAGTTTACCAGGCAAGTCCTACGAGCAGTACTTC. This translates into CASSLPGKSYEQYF.

V gene TRBV18 combines with J gene TRBJ1-5, with TRBD1 identical over 7 bases. The J segment lost 0 bases and the V segment lost 5 bases, leaving 4 bases of the junction unmatched. This CDR3 comprises 15 residues. Germline V lookup: CDR1 KGHSH, CDR2 LQKENI. The CDR3 is CASSTGTDSNQPQHF. The CDR3 DNA reads as TGTGCCAGCTCAACCGGGACAGATAGCAATCAGCCCCAGCATTTT.

The chain joins TRBV4-1 to TRBJ2-5; D is unresolved. The CDR3 consists of 12 residues. V shed 1 base and J shed 7 bases, with 7 bases lying between them. Per germline, CDR1 MGHRA and CDR2 YSYEKL. The CDR3 spells CASSQVTGTQYF. The CDR3 DNA reads TGCGCCAGCAGCCAAGTCACCGGGACCCAGTACTTC.